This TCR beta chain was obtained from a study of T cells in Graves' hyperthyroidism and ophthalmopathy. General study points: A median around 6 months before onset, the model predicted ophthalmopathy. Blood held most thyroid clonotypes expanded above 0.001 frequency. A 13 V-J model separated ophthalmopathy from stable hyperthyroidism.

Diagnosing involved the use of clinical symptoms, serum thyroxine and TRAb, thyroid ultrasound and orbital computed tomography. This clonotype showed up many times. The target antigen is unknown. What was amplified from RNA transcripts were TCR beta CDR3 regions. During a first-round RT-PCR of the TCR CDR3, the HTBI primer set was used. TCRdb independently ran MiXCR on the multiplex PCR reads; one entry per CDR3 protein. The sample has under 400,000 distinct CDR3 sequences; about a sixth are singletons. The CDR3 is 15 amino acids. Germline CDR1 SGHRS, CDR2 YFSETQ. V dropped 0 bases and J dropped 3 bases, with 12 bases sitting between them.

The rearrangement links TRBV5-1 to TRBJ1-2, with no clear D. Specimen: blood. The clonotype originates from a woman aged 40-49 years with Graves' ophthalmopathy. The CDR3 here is CASSLEGRSDYGYTF. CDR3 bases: TGCGCCAGCAGCTTGGAAGGCAGGTCCGACTATGGCTACACCTTC.